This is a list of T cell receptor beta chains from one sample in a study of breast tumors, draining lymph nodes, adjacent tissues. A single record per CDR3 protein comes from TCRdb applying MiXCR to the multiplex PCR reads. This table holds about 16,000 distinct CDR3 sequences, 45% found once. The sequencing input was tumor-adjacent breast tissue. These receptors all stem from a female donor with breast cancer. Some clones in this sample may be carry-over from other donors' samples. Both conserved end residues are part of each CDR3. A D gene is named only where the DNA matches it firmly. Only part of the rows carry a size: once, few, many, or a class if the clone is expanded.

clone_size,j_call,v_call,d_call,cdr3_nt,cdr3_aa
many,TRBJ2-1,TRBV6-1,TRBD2,TGTGCCAGCAGTGAAGTCGGGCTAGCGGGAAACAATGAGCAGTTCTTC,CASSEVGLAGNNEQFF
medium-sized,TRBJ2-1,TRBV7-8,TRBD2,TGTGCCAGCAGCGGTAGCGGGACCAGATACAATGAGCAGTTCTTC,CASSGSGTRYNEQFF
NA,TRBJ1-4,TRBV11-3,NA,TGTGCCAGCAGCTCAGACAGTATCGCTACTGAAAAACTATTTTTT,CASSSDSIATEKLFF
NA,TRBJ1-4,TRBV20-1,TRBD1,TGCAGTGCCCCGGGACAGGGGCATGAAAAACTGTTTTTT,CSAPGQGHEKLFF
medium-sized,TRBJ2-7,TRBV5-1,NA,TGCGCCAGCAGCTTTGCCAGGGGCTACGAGCAGTACTTC,CASSFARGYEQYF
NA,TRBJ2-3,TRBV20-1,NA,TGCAGTGCTAGAGTGGGACACCCTAGCACAGATGCGCAGTATTTT,CSARVGHPSTDAQYF
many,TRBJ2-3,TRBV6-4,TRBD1,TGTGCCAGCAGTGACTCTAGACAGGGGGCAGATACGCAGTATTTT,CASSDSRQGADTQYF
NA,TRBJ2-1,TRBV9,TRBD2,TGTGCCAGCAGCGTAGGTAGCGGGGTTTCCAATGAGCAGTTCTTC,CASSVGSGVSNEQFF
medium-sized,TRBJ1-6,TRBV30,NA,TGTGCCTGGCAAACAGGGCTTAATTCACCCCTCCACTTT,CAWQTGLNSPLHF
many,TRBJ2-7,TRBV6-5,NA,TGTGCCAGCAGTTACAGGTCGGCGGGGACCTACGAGCAGTACTTC,CASSYRSAGTYEQYF
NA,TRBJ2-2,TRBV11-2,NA,TGTGCCAGCAGCCCAGGGGGGGACGGGGAGCTGTTTTTT,CASSPGGDGELFF
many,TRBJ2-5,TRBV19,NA,TGTGCCAGTAGTATCGGTGCAGGAGGGACCCAGTACTTC,CASSIGAGGTQYF
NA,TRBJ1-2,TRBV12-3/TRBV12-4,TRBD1,TGTGCCAGCAGGGGCGGACAGGGACCCTACACCTTC,CASRGGQGPYTF
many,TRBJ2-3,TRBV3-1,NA,TGTGCCAGCAGCCAAGTTAGGGGCCCTAGCACAGATACGCAGTATTTT,CASSQVRGPSTDTQYF
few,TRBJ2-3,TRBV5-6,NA,TGTGCCAGCAGCTTGGCCCAAGCCACAGGTACGCAGTATTTT,CASSLAQATGTQYF
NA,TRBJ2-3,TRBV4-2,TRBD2,TGTGCCAGCAGCCCGATGGGGACTAGCGGGGCAGATACGCAGTATTTT,CASSPMGTSGADTQYF
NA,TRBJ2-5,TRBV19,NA,TGTGCCAGTAGTACACGGGACCGCTTCCAAGAGACCCAGTACTTC,CASSTRDRFQETQYF
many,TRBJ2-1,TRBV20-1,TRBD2,TGCAGTGGCCATAGCGGGAGGGCCCTCGATGAGCAGTTCTTC,CSGHSGRALDEQFF
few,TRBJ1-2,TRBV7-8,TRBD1,TGTGCCAGCAGCTCCGGCGGGACAGCTAACTATGGCTACACCTTC,CASSSGGTANYGYTF
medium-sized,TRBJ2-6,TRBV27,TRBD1,TGTGCCAGTACTCGGGGACAGGGGGCCGGGGCCAACGTCCTGACTTTC,CASTRGQGAGANVLTF
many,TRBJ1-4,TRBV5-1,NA,TGCGCCAGCAGCCGGATGGGCGACGGGGAAAAACTGTTTTTT,CASSRMGDGEKLFF
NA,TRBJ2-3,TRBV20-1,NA,TGCAGTGCTAGAGCGGTGGGAACAGATACGCAGTATTTT,CSARAVGTDTQYF
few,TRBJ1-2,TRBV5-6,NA,TGTGCCAGCAGCTCGAAGGCCGCAGGGAGGTATGGCTACACCTTC,CASSSKAAGRYGYTF